This passage covers 15 T cell receptor beta chains from one sample sequenced in a study of blood T cell repertoires in COVID-19. Generated by immunoSEQ multiplex PCR, the TCRdb table keeps only in-frame clones and is missing some. The data show roughly 400,000 clones, around nine tenths seen once. The sample comprised PBMCs or T cells enriched from blood (not recorded which). Receptors originate from a woman between 18 and 30 years old who had been exposed to COVID-19.

This clone was seen once. The gene calls are TRBV9 and TRBJ2-7, with TRBD1 matching over 7 bases. Germline-derived CDR1 and CDR2 are SGDLS and YYNGEE. The V segment lost 0 bases and the J segment 6 bases; nucleotides outside the gene matches: 6. This CDR3 has 14 residues. CDR3 in DNA: TGTGCCAGCAGCGTAGCCCACAGGGGTAGCGAGCAGTACTTC. It specifies CASSVAHRGSEQYF.

This clone was seen a single time. The chain couples TRBV27 to TRBJ2-1; 7 bases agree with TRBD2. V lost 5 bases, J lost 5 bases, and 6 bases stayed unmatched. CDR1 and CDR2 (germline): MNHEY, SMNVEV (reference sequence). The CDR3 covers 14 residues. The CDR3 spells CASSVGGTHNEQFF. The CDR3 nucleotides read TGTGCCAGCAGTGTGGGGGGGACCCACAATGAGCAGTTCTTC.

V usage is TRBV3-1 (or the pseudogene TRBV3-2) and J usage is TRBJ2-1; weak D call: TRBD2 (6 bases). The CDR3 has 16 amino acids. Germline-derived CDR1 and CDR2 are LGHDT and YNNKEL (reference sequence). Trimming shortened V by 0 bases and J by 9 bases, and 18 bases separated the two germline ends. The CDR3 region is CASSQDWGVAGGEQFF. The CDR3 nucleotides are TGTGCCAGCAGCCAAGATTGGGGGGTCGCCGGCGGTGAGCAGTTCTTC.

V gene TRBV30 combines with J gene TRBJ2-2; 10 bases fit TRBD1. CDR1 and CDR2 (germline): GTSNPN, SVGIG (reference sequence). Germline trimming cut 3 bases from V and 5 bases from J; bases unmatched to any gene: 6. The CDR3 contains 15 residues. Here the CDR3 DNA reads TGTGCCTGGAGGTTCCGGGACAGGGGTACCGGGGAGCTGTTTTTT. Translation: CAWRFRDRGTGELFF.

The rearrangement uses TRBV29-1 and TRBJ2-5; 7 nucleotides agree with TRBD2. Looked up from germline, CDR1 is SQVTM and CDR2 is ANQGSEA. V was clipped by 7 bases and J by 4 bases; unmatched bases: 9. This CDR3 spans 13 amino acids. The chain's CDR3 is CSAGEGLSETQYF. The CDR3 DNA sequence: TGCAGCGCTGGGGAGGGGCTTTCAGAGACCCAGTACTTC.

J is TRBJ1-5 and V is TRBV28, with a tentative D call TRBD1 (6 bases). The V gene lost 6 bases and the J gene lost 7 bases, with 19 bases spanning the gap. Germline CDR1 is MDHEN and CDR2 is SYDVKM. The CDR3 sequence is 15 residues long. CDR3 in amino acids: CASSETGTFAQPQHF. The CDR3 DNA follows: TGTGCCAGCAGCGAGACCGGGACATTCGCCCAGCCCCAGCATTTT.

The chain employs TRBV2 and TRBJ2-7, with 14 bases that match TRBD2. Germline trimming cut 6 bases from V and 4 bases from J; bases unmatched to any gene: 2. The germline CDR1 and CDR2 sequences are SNHLY and FYNNEI. The CDR3 is 14 amino acids. DNA for the CDR3: TGTGCCAGCAGGGGGACTAGCGGGGGTTACGAGCAGTACTTC. This encodes CASRGTSGGYEQYF.

The CDR3 protein is CASSTTGTGVNSPLHF. In DNA form, the CDR3 reads TGTGCCAGCAGCACAACCGGGACAGGGGTCAATTCACCCCTCCACTTT. The chain recombines TRBV7-2 with TRBJ1-6, with 10 bases fitting TRBD1. The CDR3 totals 16 residues. The germline V gene has CDR1 SGHTA and CDR2 FQGNSA. V shed 5 bases, J shed 7 bases, and the junction held 8 bases outside the gene matches.

The J gene is TRBJ2-2, the V gene TRBV5-1, with D tentatively TRBD2 (6 bases). Trimming pared 4 bases from V and 1 base from J, leaving 11 bases between. Germline-derived CDR1 and CDR2 are SGHRS and YFSETQ. The CDR3 runs 15 residues. CDR3: CASSIGTLNTGELFF. CDR3 DNA sequence: TGCGCCAGCAGCATCGGGACTCTGAACACCGGGGAGCTGTTTTTT.

The chain uses TRBV10-1 and TRBJ2-5, with TRBD1 matching 7 bases. Unmatched junction bases numbered 9, after V lost 0 bases and J lost 5 bases. The CDR3 is 16 residues long. Germline CDR1 WNHNN, CDR2 SYGVQD (reference sequence). The CDR3 reads CASSESMTGNWETQYF. In nucleotides, the CDR3 is TGCGCCAGCAGTGAGTCTATGACAGGGAATTGGGAGACCCAGTACTTC.

The chain joins TRBV7-8 to TRBJ2-7, with no clear D. The CDR3 covers 14 residues. V gave up 1 base and J gave up 5 bases, with 12 bases separating them. Germline V gene data show CDR1 as SGHVS and CDR2 as FQNEAQ. For the CDR3, the DNA is TGTGCCAGCAGCTTAGTACAGAAGCCCCACGAGCAGTACTTC. Its translation is CASSLVQKPHEQYF.

V usage is TRBV18 and J usage is TRBJ1-6; possible D gene TRBD1, 6 bases. Germline CDR1 reads KGHSH; CDR2 reads LQKENI. The CDR3 extends over 14 amino acids. Deletions cut 4 bases from V and 9 bases from J, with 13 bases between. The CDR3 region has the DNA TGTGCCAGCTCACGTTCGACCAGGGGTTCACCCCTCCACTTT. Protein: CASSRSTRGSPLHF.

This clone turned up a few times. The rearrangement links TRBV28 to TRBJ1-2; maybe TRBD1 (6 bases). V dropped 3 bases and J dropped 8 bases, with 16 bases sitting between them. CDR3 length: 14 residues. Germline V CDR1 and CDR2: MDHEN, SYDVKM. CDR3 nucleotides: TGTGCCAGCAGTTTGGTGTTGGGGGCAGGGGGCTACACCTTC. Its translation is CASSLVLGAGGYTF.

The chain has TRBV7-3 and TRBJ2-1, with 10 bases aligning to TRBD2. The ends lost 1 base at V and 10 bases at J; junction bases unmatched: 7. This CDR3 has 15 amino acids. Per the germline V gene, CDR1 is SGHTA and CDR2 is FQGTGA. CDR3 amino acids: CASSLKSGGAREQFF. The CDR3 DNA reads as TGTGCCAGCAGCTTAAAAAGCGGGGGGGCCCGGGAGCAGTTCTTC.

This chain links TRBV11-2 with TRBJ2-7; TRBD2 aligns across 13 bases. J gave up 7 bases and V 5 bases, and 11 bases lay outside the gene matches. The germline gives CDR1 SGHAT, CDR2 FQNNGV. The CDR3 sequence is 16 residues long. The CDR3 nucleotides are TGTGCCAGCAGCCTAGTCTTCACTAGCGGGAGGGGGGAGCAGTACTTC. Encoded protein: CASSLVFTSGRGEQYF.